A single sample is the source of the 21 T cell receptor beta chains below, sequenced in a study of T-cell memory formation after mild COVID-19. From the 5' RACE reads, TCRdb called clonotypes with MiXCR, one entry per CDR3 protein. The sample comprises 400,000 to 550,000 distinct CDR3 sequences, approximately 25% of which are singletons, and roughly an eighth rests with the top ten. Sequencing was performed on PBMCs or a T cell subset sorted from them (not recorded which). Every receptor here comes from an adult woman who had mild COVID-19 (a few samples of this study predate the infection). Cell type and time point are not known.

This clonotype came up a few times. The CDR3 DNA is TGTGCCAGCAGCCTCCGGGGCGGAAACACAGATACGCAGTATTTT. This codes for CASSLRGGNTDTQYF. The chain is built from TRBV7-6 and TRBJ2-3; D could derive from TRBD1 or TRBD2 (5 bases each). The CDR3 is 15 residues long. Germline V gene sequence: CDR1 SGHVS, CDR2 FNYEAQ. Trimming stripped 5 bases from V and 2 bases from J, with 14 bases between.

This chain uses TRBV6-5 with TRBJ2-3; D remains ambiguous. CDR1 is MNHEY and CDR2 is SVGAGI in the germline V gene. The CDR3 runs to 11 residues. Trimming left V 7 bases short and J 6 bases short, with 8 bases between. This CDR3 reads CASTDGDTQYF. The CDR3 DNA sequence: TGTGCCAGCACCGACGGGGATACGCAGTATTTT.

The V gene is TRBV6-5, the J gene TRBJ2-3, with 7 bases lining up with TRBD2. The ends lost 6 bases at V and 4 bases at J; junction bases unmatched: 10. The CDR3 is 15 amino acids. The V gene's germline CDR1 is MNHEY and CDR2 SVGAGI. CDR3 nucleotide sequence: TGTGCCAGCAGCGACGGACTAGTGTCCCCAGATACGCAGTATTTT. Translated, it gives CASSDGLVSPDTQYF.

The CDR3 nucleotides read TGTGCCAGCAGTTACTCTACCAACCCCGGTTCACCCCTCCACTTT. Protein: CASSYSTNPGSPLHF. The genes are TRBV6-6 and TRBJ1-6; D is ambiguous. Trimming removed 0 bases at V and 9 bases at J, with 12 bases between. The CDR3 sequence is 15 residues long. The germline gives CDR1 MNHNY, CDR2 SVGAGI (reference sequence).

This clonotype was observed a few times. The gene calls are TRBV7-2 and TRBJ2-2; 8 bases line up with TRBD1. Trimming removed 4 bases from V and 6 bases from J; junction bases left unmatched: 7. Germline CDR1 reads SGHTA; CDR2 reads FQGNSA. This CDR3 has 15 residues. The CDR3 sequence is CASSSRTGQSGELFF. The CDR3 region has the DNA TGTGCCAGCAGCTCGCGGACAGGGCAATCCGGGGAGCTGTTTTTT. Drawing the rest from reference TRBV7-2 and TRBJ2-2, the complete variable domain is GAGVSQSPSNKVTEKGKDVELRCDPISGHTALYWYRQSLGQGLEFLIYFQGNSAPDKSGLPSDRFSAERTGGSVSTLTIQRTQQEDSAVYLCASSSRTGQSGELFFGEGSRLTVL.

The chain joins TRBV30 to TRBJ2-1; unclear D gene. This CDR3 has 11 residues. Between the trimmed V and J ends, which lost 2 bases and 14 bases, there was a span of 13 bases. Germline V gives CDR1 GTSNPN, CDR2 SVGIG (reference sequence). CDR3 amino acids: CAWSFSDRKFF. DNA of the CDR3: TGTGCCTGGAGTTTTAGTGATCGAAAGTTCTTC. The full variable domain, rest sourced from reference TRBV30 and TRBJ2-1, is SQTIHQWPATLVQPVGSPLSLECTVEGTSNPNLYWYRQAAGRGLQLLFYSVGIGQISSEVPQNLSASRPQDRQFILSSKKLLLSDSGFYLCAWSFSDRKFFGPGTRLTVL.

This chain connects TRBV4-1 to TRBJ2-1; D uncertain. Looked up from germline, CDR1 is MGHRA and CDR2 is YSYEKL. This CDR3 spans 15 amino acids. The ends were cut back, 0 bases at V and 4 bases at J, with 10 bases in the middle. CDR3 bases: TGCGCCAGCAGCCAAGAGGGAAGGAATTACAATGAGCAGTTCTTC. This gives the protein CASSQEGRNYNEQFF.

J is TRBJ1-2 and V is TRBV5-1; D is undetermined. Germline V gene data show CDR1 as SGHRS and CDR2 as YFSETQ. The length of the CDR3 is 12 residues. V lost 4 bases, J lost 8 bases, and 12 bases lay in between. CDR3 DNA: TGCGCCAGCAGCGACGCGGGGAACGGCTACACCTTC. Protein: CASSDAGNGYTF. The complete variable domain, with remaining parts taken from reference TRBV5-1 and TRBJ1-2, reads KAGVTQTPRYLIKTRGQQVTLSCSPISGHRSVSWYQQTPGQGLQFLFEYFSETQRNKGNFPGRFSGRQFSNSRSEMNVSTLELGDSALYLCASSDAGNGYTFGSGTRLTVV.

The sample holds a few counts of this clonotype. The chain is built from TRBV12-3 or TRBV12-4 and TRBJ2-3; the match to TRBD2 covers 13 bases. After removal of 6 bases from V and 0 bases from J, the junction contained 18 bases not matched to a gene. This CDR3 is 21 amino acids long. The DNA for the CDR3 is TGTGCCAGCAGCTTACCTCCGGGACTAGCGGGATTCGGTACTAGCACAGATACGCAGTATTTT. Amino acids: CASSLPPGLAGFGTSTDTQYF.

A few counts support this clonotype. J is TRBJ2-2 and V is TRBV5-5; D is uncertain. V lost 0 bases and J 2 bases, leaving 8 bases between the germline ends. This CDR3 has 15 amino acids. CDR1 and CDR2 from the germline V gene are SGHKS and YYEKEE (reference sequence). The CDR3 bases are TGTGCCAGCAGCTTGGGACTCATTAACACCGGGGAGCTGTTTTTT. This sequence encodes CASSLGLINTGELFF.

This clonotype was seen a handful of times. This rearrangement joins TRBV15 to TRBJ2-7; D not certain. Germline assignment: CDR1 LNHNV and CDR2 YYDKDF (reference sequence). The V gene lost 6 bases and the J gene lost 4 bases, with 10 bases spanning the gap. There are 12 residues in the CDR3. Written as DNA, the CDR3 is TGTGCCACCAGTTCAGAACAGTACGAGCAGTACTTC. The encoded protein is CATSSEQYEQYF.

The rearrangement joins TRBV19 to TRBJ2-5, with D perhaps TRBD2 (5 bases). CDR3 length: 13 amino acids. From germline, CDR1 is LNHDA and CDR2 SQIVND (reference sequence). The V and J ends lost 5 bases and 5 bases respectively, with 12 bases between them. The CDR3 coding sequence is TGTGCCAGTAGTCCTGCGGGTTCCGAGACCCAGTACTTC. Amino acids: CASSPAGSETQYF.

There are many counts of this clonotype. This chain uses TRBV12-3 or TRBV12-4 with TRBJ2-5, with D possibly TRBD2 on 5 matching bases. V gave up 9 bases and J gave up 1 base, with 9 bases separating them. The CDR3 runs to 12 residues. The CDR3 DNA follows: TGTGCCAGTTTAGGACTCCAAGAGACCCAGTACTTC. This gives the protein CASLGLQETQYF.

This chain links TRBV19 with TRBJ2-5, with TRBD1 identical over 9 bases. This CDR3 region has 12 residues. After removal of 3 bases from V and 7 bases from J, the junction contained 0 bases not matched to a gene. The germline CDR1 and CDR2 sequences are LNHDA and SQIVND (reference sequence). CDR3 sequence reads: CASSMGQGTQYF. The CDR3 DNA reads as TGTGCCAGTAGTATGGGACAGGGGACCCAGTACTTC.

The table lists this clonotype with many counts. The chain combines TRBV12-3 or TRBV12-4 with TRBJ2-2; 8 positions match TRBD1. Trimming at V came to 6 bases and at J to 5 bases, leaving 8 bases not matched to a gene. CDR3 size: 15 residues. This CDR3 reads CASSLDRVGTGELFF. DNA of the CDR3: TGTGCCAGCAGCTTGGACAGGGTAGGGACCGGGGAGCTGTTTTTT.

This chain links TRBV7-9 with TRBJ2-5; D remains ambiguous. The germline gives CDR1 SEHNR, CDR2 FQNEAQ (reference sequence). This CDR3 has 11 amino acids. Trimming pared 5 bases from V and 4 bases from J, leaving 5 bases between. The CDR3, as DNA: TGTGCCAGCAGCGGAATAGAGACCCAGTACTTC. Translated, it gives CASSGIETQYF.

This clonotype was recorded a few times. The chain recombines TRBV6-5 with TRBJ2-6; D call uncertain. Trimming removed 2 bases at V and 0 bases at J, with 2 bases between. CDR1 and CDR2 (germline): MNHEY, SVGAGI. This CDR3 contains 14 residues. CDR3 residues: CASSYNSGANVLTF. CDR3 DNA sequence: TGTGCCAGCAGTTACAACTCTGGGGCCAACGTCCTGACTTTC.

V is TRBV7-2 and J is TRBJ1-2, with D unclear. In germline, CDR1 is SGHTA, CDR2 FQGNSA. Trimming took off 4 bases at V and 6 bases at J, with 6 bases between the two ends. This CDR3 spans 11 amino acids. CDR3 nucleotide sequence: TGTGCCAGCAGCTACACACATGGCTACACCTTC. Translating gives CASSYTHGYTF.

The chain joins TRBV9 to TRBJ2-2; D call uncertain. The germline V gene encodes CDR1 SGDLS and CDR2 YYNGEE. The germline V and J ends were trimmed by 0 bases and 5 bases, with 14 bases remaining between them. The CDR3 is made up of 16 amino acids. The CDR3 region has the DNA TGTGCCAGCAGCGTAGTTGGTTCTGCAGGAACCGGGGAGCTGTTTTTT. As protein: CASSVVGSAGTGELFF. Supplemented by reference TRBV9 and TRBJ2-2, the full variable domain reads DSGVTQTPKHLITATGQRVTLRCSPRSGDLSVYWYQQSLDQGLQFLIQYYNGEERAKGNILERFSAQQFPDLHSELNLSSLELGDSALYFCASSVVGSAGTGELFFGEGSRLTVL.

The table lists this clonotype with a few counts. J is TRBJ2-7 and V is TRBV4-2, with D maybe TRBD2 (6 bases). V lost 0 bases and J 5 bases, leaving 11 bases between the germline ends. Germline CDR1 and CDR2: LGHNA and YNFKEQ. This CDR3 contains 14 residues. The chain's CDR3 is CASSQERWGDEQYF. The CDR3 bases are TGTGCCAGCAGCCAAGAAAGGTGGGGGGACGAGCAGTACTTC.

DNA of the CDR3: TGTGCCAGCAGTGAAAAGTCCCTTCTCTCCTACGAGCAGTACTTC. Its protein is CASSEKSLLSYEQYF. The chain is built from TRBV2 and TRBJ2-7; no clear D. The germline V and J ends were trimmed by 2 bases and 0 bases, with 11 bases remaining between them. Germline CDR1 SNHLY, CDR2 FYNNEI. The CDR3 consists of 15 residues.